The clone carrying this T cell receptor beta chain is medium-sized in the sample. What it recognizes is unknown. Trimming shortened V by 1 base and J by 5 bases, and 21 bases separated the two germline ends. In germline, CDR1 is LGHDT, CDR2 YNNKEL (reference sequence). The CDR3 consists of 17 residues. The sample is drawn from a study of immune heterogeneity within non-small cell lung tumors. General study findings and limits: Tumor sites within a patient were found to share identical dominant CDR3 beta clonotypes, and site-unique high-frequency clones were also present.

Genomic DNA extracted from bulk tumor tissue served as template. A total of roughly 600 ng was used per sample. Several biopsies per primary tumor were taken during surgery, spaced as far apart as possible. With untreated, newly diagnosed non-small cell lung cancer, the patients went on to undergo curative surgery. The donors were patients with newly diagnosed non-small cell lung cancer undergoing curative-intent surgery. TCR beta CDR3 was amplified by multiplex PCR, first round 10 cycles, 32 V and 13 J primers. TCRdb recomputed calls from the multiplex PCR reads with MiXCR, one row per CDR3 protein. The sample carries roughly 10,000 distinct CDR3 sequences, about a fifth recorded once.

Sequenced material: lung tumor tissue. The chain links TRBV3-1 to TRBJ2-7; TRBD1 or TRBD2 may be the D gene (6 bases each). The clonotype comes from a man in his 60s with non-small cell lung cancer. The CDR3 nucleotides read TGTGCCAGCAGCCAAGGGTGGCAACGGGAGAGGGGGAACGAGCAGTACTTC. Translating gives CASSQGWQRERGNEQYF.